This T cell receptor (beta chain) was identified during a study of blood T cell repertoires in COVID-19. Whole-study context: There were acute and convalescent COVID-19 samples, and they came from the United States, Italy and Spain. In each case, the material was cDNA or gDNA derived from T cells, B-cell-depleted T cells, or PBMCs.

How the authors handled the data: Using reference gene primer amplification, nucleated cell counts were estimated. TCRdb's table, derived via immunoSEQ multiplex PCR, lists solely in-frame clones and lacks some. That table supplies the V and J calls and clone size; D and trimming were determined from the DNA. The table includes about 180,000 clones, about 87% detected once. In this sample, this clone turned up once. CDR1 LNHDA and CDR2 SQIVND come from the germline V gene (reference sequence). This CDR3 has 16 residues. V lost 5 bases and J 3 bases, leaving 16 bases between the germline ends. Material for sequencing was peripheral blood. The receptor was derived from a man aged 55-75 years with COVID-19, enrolled during active disease. The V gene is TRBV19, the J gene TRBJ1-4, with D perhaps matching TRBD1 (6 bases). The DNA for the CDR3 is TGTGCCAGTAGTCAGGGGTCGACAGGATCTAATGAAAAACTGTTTTTT. Translation: CASSQGSTGSNEKLFF.